Following are 7 T cell receptor beta chains from one sample sequenced in a study of blood T cell repertoires in COVID-19 (dated by TCRdb to about 2020). Library generation was performed with the immunoSEQ multiplex PCR assay. TCRdb holds this immuneACCESS table with in-frame rearrangements only. Some clones are missing; in checked studies, unresolved V genes explain under half, and the rest has no known cause. Across this sample there are more than 250,000 clones, with over 75% seen only once. About 9.4% of the sample is held by the ten biggest clonotypes. Sequences were obtained from PBMCs or T cells enriched from blood (not recorded which). These TCRs come from a woman younger than 35 who had recovered from COVID-19.

This clone was observed a single time. The chain couples TRBV3-1 (or the pseudogene TRBV3-2) to TRBJ2-1; 11 nucleotides match TRBD1. The V segment lost 2 bases and the J segment 6 bases; nucleotides outside the gene matches: 3. The CDR3 runs 15 residues. Germline lookup yields CDR1 LGHDT and CDR2 YNNKEL (reference sequence). CDR3 loop: CASSQTGTGGNEQFF. The CDR3 DNA reads as TGTGCCAGCAGCCAAACCGGGACAGGGGGCAATGAGCAGTTCTTC.

The V call is TRBV27, the J call TRBJ2-7; D may be TRBD2 (5 bases). The germline V gene has CDR1 MNHEY and CDR2 SMNVEV (reference sequence). With 5 bases removed from V and 3 bases from J, the gap between germline ends came to 17 bases. This CDR3 has 15 residues. This CDR3 reads CASSETGVHLYEQYF. CDR3 bases: TGTGCCAGCAGTGAGACCGGGGTGCACCTCTACGAGCAGTACTTC.

This clone was counted only a few times. The rearrangement uses TRBV2 and TRBJ1-4, with 11 bases matching TRBD1. This CDR3 comprises 18 residues. V trimming: 3 bases; J trimming: 4 bases; junction bases outside the gene matches: 10. Germline V gene sequence: CDR1 SNHLY, CDR2 FYNNEI. The CDR3 loop reads CASSDGDRGAVGNEKLFF. The CDR3 DNA follows: TGTGCCAGCAGTGATGGGGACAGGGGGGCCGTCGGTAATGAAAAACTGTTTTTT.

The CDR3 DNA reads TGTGCCAGCAGCCCTCCTAACAGGGCGTGGGAAGAGACCCAGTACTTC. Encoded protein: CASSPPNRAWEETQYF. J is TRBJ2-5 and V is TRBV3-1 (or the pseudogene TRBV3-2), with D possibly matching TRBD1 (6 bases). CDR1 LGHDT and CDR2 YNNKEL come from the germline V gene (reference sequence). This CDR3 has 16 residues. With 4 bases removed from V and 3 bases from J, the gap between germline ends came to 18 bases.

The rearrangement joins TRBV2 to TRBJ2-5; 7 bases are a match to TRBD1. Germline V gene lookup returns CDR1 SNHLY and CDR2 FYNNEI. The CDR3 is made up of 13 amino acids. The J segment lost 3 bases and the V segment lost 6 bases, leaving 4 bases of the junction unmatched. The CDR3 DNA follows: TGTGCCAGCAGACGGGACAGTGAAGAGACCCAGTACTTC. Amino acid sequence: CASRRDSEETQYF.

This chain links TRBV19 with TRBJ1-2; 10 bases fit TRBD1. Germline trimming cut 7 bases from V and 6 bases from J; bases unmatched to any gene: 5. This CDR3 is built from 13 residues. Germline V gene lookup returns CDR1 LNHDA and CDR2 SQIVND (reference sequence). Written as DNA, the CDR3 is TGTGCCAGTACCCGGGACAGGGGTGATGGCTACACCTTC. It encodes CASTRDRGDGYTF.

CDR3 bases: TGTGCCAGCAGTTACTCCGGGTTAAGGCAAGAGACCCAGTACTTC. Translation: CASSYSGLRQETQYF. The rearrangement links TRBV6-5 to TRBJ2-5; D ambiguous. Germline lookup yields CDR1 MNHEY and CDR2 SVGAGI. Deletions cut 0 bases from V and 2 bases from J, with 10 bases between. This CDR3 is 15 amino acids long.